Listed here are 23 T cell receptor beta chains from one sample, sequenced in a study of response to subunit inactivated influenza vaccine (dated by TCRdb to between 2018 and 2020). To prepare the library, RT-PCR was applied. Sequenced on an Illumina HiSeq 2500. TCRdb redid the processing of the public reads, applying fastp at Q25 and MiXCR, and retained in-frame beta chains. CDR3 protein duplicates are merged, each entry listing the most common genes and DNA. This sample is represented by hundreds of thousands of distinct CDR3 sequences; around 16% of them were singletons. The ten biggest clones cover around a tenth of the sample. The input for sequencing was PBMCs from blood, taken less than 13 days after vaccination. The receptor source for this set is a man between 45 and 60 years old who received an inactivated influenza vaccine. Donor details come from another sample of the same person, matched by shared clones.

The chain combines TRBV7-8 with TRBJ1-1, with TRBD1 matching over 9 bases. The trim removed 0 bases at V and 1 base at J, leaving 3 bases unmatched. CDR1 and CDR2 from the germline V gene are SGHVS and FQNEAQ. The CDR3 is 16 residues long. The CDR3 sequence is CASSLAGTGWNTEAFF. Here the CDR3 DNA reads TGTGCCAGCAGCTTAGCCGGGACAGGGTGGAACACTGAAGCTTTCTTT.

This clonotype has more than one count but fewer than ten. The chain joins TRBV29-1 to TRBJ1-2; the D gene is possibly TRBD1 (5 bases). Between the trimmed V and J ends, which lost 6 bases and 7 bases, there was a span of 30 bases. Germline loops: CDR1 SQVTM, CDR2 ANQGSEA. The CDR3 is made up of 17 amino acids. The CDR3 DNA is TGCAGCGTCGATATTCACCACATGGACAAGGGCAGAGGTGGCTACACCTTC. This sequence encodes CSVDIHHMDKGRGGYTF.

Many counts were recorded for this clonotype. The CDR3 DNA follows: TGCGCCAGCAGCTTGGGTCCGGGGTTCGGCTCTGGCTACACCTTC. Encoded protein: CASSLGPGFGSGYTF. The chain carries TRBV5-1 and TRBJ1-2; D remains ambiguous. The CDR3 length is 15 residues. Germline V lookup: CDR1 SGHRS, CDR2 YFSETQ. Trimming cost V 0 bases and J 7 bases, with 16 bases left between them.

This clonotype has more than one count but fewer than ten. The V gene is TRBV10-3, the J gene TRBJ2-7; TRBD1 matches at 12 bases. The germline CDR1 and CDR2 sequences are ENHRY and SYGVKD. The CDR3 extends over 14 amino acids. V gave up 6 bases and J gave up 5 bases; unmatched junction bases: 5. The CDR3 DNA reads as TGTGCCATCAGCCGGGACAGGGGGCGGGACGAGCAGTACTTC. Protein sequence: CAISRDRGRDEQYF.

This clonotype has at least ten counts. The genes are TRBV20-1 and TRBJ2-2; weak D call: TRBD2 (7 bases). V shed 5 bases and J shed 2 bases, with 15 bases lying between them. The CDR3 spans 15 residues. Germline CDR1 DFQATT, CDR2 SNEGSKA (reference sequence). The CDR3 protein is CSAEGGGFNTGELFF. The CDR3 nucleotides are TGCAGTGCTGAGGGGGGGGGCTTTAACACCGGGGAGCTGTTTTTT.

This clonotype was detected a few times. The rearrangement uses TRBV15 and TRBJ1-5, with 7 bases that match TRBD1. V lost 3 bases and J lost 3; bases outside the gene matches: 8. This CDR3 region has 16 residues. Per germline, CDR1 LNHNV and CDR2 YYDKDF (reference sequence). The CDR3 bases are TGTGCCACCAGCAGTTCCACGGACAGGACCAATCAGCCCCAGCATTTT. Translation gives CATSSSTDRTNQPQHF. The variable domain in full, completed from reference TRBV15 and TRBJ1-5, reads DAMVIQNPRYQVTQFGKPVTLSCSQTLNHNVMYWYQQKSSQAPKLLFHYYDKDFNNEADTPDNFQSRRPNTSFCFLDIRSPGLGDTAMYLCATSSSTDRTNQPQHFGDGTRLSIL.

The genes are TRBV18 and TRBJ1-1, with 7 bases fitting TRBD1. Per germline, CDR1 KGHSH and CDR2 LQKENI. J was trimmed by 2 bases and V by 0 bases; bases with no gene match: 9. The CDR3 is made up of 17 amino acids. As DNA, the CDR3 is TGTGCCAGCTCACCACCGCGGGCAGGGGGGCTTAACACTGAAGCTTTCTTT. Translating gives CASSPPRAGGLNTEAFF.

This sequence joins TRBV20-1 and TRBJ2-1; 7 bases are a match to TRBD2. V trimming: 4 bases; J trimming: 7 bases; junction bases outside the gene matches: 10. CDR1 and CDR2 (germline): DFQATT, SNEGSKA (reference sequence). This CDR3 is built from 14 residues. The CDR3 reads CSAMGTMPLNEQFF. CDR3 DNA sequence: TGCAGTGCTATGGGGACTATGCCCTTGAATGAGCAGTTCTTC.

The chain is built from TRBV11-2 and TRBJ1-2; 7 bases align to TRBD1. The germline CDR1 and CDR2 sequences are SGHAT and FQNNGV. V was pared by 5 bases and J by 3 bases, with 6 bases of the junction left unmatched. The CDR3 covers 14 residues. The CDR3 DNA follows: TGTGCCAGCAGCAACAGGGGAGGCGACTATGGCTACACCTTC. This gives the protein CASSNRGGDYGYTF.

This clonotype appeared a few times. The CDR3 here is CASSLGWDRGNNEQFF. Here the CDR3 DNA reads TGTGCCAGCAGCTTAGGGTGGGACAGGGGTAACAATGAGCAGTTCTTC. The V gene is TRBV6-5, the J gene TRBJ2-1; 10 bases map to TRBD1. This CDR3 is built from 16 residues. Germline trimming cut 6 bases from V and 5 bases from J; bases unmatched to any gene: 10. Germline V gives CDR1 MNHEY, CDR2 SVGAGI.

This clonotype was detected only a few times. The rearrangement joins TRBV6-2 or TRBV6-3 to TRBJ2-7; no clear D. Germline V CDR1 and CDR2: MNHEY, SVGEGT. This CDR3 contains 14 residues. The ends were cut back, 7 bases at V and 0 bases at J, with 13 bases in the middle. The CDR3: CASTPETASYEQYF. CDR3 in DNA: TGTGCCAGCACCCCAGAGACTGCCTCCTACGAGCAGTACTTC.

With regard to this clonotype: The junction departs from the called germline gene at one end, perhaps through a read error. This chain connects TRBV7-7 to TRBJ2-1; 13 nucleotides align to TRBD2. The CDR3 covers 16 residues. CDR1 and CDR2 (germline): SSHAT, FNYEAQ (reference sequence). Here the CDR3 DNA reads TGTGCTAGCAGCTCGGGACTAGCGGGGACTCGCGATGAGCAGTTCTTC. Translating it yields CASSSGLAGTRDEQFF.

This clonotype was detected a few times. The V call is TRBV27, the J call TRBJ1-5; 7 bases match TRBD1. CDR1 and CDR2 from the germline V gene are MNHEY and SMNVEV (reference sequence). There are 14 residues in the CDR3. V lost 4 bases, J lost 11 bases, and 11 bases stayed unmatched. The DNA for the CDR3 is TGTGCCAGCAGTTCTCGAGGGGGCAGGGCAGCCCAGCATTTT. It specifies CASSSRGGRAAQHF.

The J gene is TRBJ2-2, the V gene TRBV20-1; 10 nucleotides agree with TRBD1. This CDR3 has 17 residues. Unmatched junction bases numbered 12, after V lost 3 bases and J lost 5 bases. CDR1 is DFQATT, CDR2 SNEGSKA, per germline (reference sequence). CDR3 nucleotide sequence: TGCAGTGCTAGTGACCGCCCCGGGACAGGGGTTACCGGGGAGCTGTTTTTT. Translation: CSASDRPGTGVTGELFF.

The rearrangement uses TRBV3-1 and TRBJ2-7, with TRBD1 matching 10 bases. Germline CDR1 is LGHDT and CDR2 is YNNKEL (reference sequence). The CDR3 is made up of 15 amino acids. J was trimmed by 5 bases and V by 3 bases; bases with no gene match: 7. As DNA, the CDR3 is TGTGCCAGCAGCCACTGGACAGGGGGTCTCAACGAGCAGTACTTC. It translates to CASSHWTGGLNEQYF.

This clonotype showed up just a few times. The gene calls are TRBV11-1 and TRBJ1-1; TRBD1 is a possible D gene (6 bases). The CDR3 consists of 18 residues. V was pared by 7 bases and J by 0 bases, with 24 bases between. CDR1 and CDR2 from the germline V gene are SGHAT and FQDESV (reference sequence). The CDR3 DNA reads TGTGCCAGCACCCAAGGGGGTCCCAGGAAGAGTATGAACACTGAAGCTTTCTTT. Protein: CASTQGGPRKSMNTEAFF.

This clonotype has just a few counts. Here the CDR3 DNA reads TGTGCCACCAGCGATCGGGACAGGGGTCCCGGGGAGCTGTTTTTT. Its translation: CATSDRDRGPGELFF. The V and J genes are TRBV15 and TRBJ2-2, with 10 bases lining up with TRBD1. The CDR3 spans 15 residues. Germline V gives CDR1 LNHNV, CDR2 YYDKDF (reference sequence). Trimming cost V 5 bases and J 6 bases; bases outside gene matches: 6.

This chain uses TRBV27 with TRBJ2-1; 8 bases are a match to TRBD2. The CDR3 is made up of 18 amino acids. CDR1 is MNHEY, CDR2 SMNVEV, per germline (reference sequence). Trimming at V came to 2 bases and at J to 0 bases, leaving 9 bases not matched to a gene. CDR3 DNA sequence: TGTGCCAGCAGTTTAACCAGCGGGGGATTTAGCTCCTACAATGAGCAGTTCTTC. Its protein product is CASSLTSGGFSSYNEQFF.

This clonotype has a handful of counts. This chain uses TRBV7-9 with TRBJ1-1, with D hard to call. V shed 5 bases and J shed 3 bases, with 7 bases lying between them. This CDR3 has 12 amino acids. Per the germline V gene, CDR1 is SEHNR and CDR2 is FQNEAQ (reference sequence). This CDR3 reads CASSLSDTEAFF. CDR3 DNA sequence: TGTGCCAGCAGCCTGAGCGACACTGAAGCTTTCTTT.

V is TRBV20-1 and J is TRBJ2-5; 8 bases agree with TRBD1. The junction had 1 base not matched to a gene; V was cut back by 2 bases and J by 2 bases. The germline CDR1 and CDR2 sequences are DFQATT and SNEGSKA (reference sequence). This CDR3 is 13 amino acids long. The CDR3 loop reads CSARRQGQETQYF. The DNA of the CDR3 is TGCAGTGCTAGAAGACAGGGGCAAGAGACCCAGTACTTC.

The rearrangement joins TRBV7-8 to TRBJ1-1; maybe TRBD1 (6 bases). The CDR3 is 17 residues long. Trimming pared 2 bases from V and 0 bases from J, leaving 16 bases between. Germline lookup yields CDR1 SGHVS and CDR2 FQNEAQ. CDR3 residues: CASSLRGGPRVNTEAFF. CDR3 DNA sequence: TGTGCCAGCAGCTTACGTGGGGGGCCCCGAGTGAACACTGAAGCTTTCTTT.

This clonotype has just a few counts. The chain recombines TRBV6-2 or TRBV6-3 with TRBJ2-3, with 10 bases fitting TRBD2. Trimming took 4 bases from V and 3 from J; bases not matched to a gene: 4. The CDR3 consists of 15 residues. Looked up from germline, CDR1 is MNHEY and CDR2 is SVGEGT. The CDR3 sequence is CASSWTSGATDTQYF. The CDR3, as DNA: TGTGCCAGCAGTTGGACTAGCGGAGCGACAGATACGCAGTATTTT.

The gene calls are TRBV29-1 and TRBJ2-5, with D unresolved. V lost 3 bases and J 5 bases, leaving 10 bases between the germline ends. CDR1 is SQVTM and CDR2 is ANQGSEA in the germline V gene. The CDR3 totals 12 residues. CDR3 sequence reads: CSVDPRPETQYF. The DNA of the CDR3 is TGCAGCGTTGACCCTCGTCCGGAGACCCAGTACTTC.